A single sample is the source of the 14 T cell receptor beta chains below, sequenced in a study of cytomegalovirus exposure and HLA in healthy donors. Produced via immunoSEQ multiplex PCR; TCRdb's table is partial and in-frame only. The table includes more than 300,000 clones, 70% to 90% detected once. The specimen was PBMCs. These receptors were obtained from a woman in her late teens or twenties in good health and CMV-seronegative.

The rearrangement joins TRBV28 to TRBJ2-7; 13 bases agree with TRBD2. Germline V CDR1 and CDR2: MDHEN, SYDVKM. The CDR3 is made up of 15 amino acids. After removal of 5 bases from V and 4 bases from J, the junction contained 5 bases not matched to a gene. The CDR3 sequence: CASSLPLAGGYEQYF. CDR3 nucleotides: TGTGCCAGCAGTCTCCCACTAGCGGGAGGGTACGAGCAGTACTTC. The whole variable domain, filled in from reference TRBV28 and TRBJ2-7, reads DVKVTQSSRYLVKRTGEKVFLECVQDMDHENMFWYRQDPGLGLRLIYFSYDVKMKEKGDIPEGYSVSREKKERFSLILESASTNQTSMYLCASSLPLAGGYEQYFGPGTRLTVT.

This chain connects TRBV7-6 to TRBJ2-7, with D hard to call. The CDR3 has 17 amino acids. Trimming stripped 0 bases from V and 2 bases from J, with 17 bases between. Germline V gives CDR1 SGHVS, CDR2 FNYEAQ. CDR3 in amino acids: CASSLARGKREAYEQYF. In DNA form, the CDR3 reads TGTGCCAGCAGCTTAGCGCGTGGAAAACGCGAGGCCTACGAGCAGTACTTC. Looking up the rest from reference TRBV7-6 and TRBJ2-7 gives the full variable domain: GAGVSQSPRYKVTKRGQDVALRCDPISGHVSLYWYRQALGQGPEFLTYFNYEAQQDKSGLPNDRFSAERPEGSISTLTIQRTEQRDSAMYRCASSLARGKREAYEQYFGPGTRLTVT.

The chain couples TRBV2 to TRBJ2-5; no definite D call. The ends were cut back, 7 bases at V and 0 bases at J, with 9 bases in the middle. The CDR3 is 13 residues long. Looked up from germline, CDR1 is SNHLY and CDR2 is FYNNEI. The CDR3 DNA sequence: TGTGCCAGCACGACAAGGTACCAAGAGACCCAGTACTTC. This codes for CASTTRYQETQYF.

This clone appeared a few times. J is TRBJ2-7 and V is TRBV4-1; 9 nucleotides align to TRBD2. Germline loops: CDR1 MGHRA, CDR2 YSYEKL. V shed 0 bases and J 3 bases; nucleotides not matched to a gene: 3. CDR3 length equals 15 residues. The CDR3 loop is CASSQDPTSGYEQYF. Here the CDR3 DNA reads TGCGCCAGCAGCCAAGATCCGACTAGCGGCTACGAGCAGTACTTC.

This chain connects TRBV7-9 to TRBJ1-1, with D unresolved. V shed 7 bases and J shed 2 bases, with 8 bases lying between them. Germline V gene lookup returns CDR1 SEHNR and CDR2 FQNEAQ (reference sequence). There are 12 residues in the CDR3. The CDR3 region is CASTMRNTEAFF. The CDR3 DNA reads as TGTGCCAGCACCATGAGAAACACTGAAGCTTTCTTT. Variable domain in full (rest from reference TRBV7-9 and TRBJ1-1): DTGVSQNPRHKITKRGQNVTFRCDPISEHNRLYWYRQTLGQGPEFLTYFQNEAQLEKSRLLSDRFSAERPKGSFSTLEIQRTEQGDSAMYLCASTMRNTEAFFGQGTRLTVV.

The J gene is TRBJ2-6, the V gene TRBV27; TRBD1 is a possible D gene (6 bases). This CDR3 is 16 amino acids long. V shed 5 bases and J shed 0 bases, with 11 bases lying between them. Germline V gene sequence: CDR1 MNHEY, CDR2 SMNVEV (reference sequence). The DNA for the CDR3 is TGTGCCAGCAGTCACAGGGTGACCTCTGGGGCCAACGTCCTGACTTTC. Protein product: CASSHRVTSGANVLTF.

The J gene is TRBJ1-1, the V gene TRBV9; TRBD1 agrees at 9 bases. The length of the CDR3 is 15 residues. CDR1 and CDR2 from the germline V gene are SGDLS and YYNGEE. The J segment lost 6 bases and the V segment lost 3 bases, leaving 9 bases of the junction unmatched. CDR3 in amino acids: CASSAGGTGNSEAFF. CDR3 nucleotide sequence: TGTGCCAGCAGCGCCGGGGGGACAGGGAATTCTGAAGCTTTCTTT.

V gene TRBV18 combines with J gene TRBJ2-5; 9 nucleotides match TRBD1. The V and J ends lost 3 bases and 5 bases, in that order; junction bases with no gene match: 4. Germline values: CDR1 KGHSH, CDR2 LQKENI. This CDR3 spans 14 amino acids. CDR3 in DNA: TGTGCCAGCTCACCTACAGGGGGCAGGGAGACCCAGTACTTC. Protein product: CASSPTGGRETQYF.

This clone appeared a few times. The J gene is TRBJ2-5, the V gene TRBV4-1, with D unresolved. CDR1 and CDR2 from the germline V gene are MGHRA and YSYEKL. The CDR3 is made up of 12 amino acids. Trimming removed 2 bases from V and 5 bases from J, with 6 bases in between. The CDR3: CASSQTLETQYF. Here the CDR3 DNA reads TGCGCCAGCAGCCAAACTTTGGAGACCCAGTACTTC.

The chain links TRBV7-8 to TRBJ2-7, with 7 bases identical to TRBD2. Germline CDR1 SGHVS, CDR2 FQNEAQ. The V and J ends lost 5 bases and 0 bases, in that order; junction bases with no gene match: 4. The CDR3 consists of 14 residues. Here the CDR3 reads CASSGSSGSYEQYF. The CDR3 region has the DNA TGTGCCAGCAGCGGATCTAGCGGCTCCTACGAGCAGTACTTC.

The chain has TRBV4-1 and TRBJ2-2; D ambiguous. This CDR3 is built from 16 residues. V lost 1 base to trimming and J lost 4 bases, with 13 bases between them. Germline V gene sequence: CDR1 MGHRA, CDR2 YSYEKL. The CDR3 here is CASSQANLVGTGELFF. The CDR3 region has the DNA TGCGCCAGCAGCCAAGCTAATCTAGTCGGCACCGGGGAGCTGTTTTTT.

Here the CDR3 reads CASSLFQGGFSSTDTQYF. The CDR3 region has the DNA TGTGCCAGCAGCTTGTTCCAGGGTGGGTTTTCGAGCACAGATACGCAGTATTTT. The chain carries TRBV5-6 and TRBJ2-3; TRBD1 might be the D (5 bases). The germline gives CDR1 SGHDT, CDR2 YYEEEE. This CDR3 has 18 residues. Trimming stripped 1 base from V and 0 bases from J, with 18 bases between.

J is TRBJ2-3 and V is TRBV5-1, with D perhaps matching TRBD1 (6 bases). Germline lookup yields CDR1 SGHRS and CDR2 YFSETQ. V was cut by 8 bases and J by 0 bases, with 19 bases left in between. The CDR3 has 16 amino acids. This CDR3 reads CASSFHRETSTDTQYF. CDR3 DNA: TGCGCCAGTTCCTTTCACAGGGAGACGAGCACAGATACGCAGTATTTT.

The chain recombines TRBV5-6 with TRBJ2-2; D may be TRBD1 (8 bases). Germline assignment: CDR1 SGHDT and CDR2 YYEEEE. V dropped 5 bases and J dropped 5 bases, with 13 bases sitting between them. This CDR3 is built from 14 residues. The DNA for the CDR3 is TGTGCCAGCAGTGGACAGGGAGGGACCGGGGAGCTGTTTTTT. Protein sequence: CASSGQGGTGELFF.